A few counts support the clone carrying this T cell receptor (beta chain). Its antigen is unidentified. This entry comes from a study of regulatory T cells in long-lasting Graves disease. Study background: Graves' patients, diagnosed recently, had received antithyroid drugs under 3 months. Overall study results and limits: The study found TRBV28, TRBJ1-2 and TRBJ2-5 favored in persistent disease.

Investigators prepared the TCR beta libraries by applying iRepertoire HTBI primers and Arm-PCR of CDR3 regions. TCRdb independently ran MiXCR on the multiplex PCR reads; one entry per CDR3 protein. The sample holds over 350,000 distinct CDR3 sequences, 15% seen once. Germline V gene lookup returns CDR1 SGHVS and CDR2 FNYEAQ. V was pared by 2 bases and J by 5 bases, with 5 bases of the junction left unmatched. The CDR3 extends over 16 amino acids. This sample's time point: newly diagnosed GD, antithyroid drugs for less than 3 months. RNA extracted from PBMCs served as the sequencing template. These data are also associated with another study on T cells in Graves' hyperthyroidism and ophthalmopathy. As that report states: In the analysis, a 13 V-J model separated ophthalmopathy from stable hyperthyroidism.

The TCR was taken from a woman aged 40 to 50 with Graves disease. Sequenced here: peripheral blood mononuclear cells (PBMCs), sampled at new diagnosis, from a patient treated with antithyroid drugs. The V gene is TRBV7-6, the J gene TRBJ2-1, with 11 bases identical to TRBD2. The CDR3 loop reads CASSLFTSGRNNEQFF. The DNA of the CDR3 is TGTGCCAGCAGCTTATTCACTAGCGGGAGAAACAATGAGCAGTTCTTC.